This T cell receptor (beta chain) was captured in a study of blood T cell repertoires in COVID-19. Study-wide context: Donors in the United States, Italy and Spain gave samples during acute or convalescent COVID-19. From T cells, B-cell-depleted T cells, or PBMCs came the material, which was cDNA or gDNA.

Trimming took off 2 bases at V and 3 bases at J, with 10 bases between the two ends. The germline V gene has CDR1 MGHRA and CDR2 YSYEKL. CDR3 length: 14 residues. Original processing methods: Amplification from reference gene primers served as the basis for estimated nucleated cell counts. Only in-frame clones appear in the TCRdb table, and some are missing; sequencing was by immunoSEQ multiplex PCR. The DNA gave D and trimming, while V, J and clone size come from that table. The sample has 250,000 or so clones; roughly 89% are singletons. This chain uses TRBV4-1 with TRBJ1-2, with a tentative D call TRBD1 (6 bases). The sequence was collected from a woman in her thirties or forties who had recovered from COVID-19. Sequenced input: peripheral blood. The DNA for the CDR3 is TGCGCCAGCAGCCAAACGACAGGAGACTATGGCTACACCTTC. This sequence encodes CASSQTTGDYGYTF.